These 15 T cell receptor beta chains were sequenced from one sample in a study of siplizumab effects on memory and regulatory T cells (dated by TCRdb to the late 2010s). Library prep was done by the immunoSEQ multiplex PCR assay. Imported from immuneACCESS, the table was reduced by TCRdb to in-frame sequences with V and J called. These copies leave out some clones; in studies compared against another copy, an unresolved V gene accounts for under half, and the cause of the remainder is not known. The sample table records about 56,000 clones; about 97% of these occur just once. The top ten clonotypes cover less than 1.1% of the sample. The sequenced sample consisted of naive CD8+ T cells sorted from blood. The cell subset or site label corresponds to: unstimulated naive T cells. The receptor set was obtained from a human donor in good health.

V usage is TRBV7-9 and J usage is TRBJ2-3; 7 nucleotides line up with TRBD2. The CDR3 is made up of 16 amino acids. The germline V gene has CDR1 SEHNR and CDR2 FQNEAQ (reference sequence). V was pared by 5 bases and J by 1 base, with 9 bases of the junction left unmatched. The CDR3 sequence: CASSHQGGAGTDTQYF. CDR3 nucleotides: TGTGCCAGCAGCCACCAGGGAGGGGCGGGCACAGATACGCAGTATTTT.

CDR3 region: CASSQGYNEQFF. As DNA, the CDR3 is TGTGCCAGCAGCCAAGGGTACAATGAGCAGTTCTTC. This chain links TRBV14 with TRBJ2-1, with no clear D. CDR3 length: 12 amino acids. The ends were cut back, 1 base at V and 4 bases at J, with 2 bases in the middle. CDR1 and CDR2 (germline): SGHDN, FVKESK.

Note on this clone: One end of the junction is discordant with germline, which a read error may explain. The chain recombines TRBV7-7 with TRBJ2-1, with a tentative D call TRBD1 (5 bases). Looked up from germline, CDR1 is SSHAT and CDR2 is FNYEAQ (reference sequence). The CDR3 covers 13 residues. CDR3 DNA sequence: TGTGCTAGCAGCCCCGTTGTGGGGCATGAGCAGTTCTTC. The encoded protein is CASSPVVGHEQFF.

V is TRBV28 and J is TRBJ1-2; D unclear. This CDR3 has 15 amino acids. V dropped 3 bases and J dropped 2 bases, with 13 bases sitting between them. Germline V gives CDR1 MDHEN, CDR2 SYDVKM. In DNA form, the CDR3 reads TGTGCCAGCAGTTTGGCCGGGCAGCTCAACTATGGCTACACCTTC. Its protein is CASSLAGQLNYGYTF.

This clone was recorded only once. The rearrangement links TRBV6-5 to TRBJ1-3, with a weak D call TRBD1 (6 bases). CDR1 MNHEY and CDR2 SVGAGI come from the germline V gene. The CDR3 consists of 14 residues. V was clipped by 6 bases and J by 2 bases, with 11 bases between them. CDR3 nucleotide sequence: TGTGCCAGCAGGGGGGCGTTGGCTGGAAACACCATATATTTT. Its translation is CASRGALAGNTIYF.

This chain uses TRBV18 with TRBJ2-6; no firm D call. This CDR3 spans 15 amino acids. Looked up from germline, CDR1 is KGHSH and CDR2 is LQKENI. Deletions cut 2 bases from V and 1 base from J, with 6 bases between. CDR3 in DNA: TGTGCCAGCTCACCATGGGATTCTGGGGCCAACGTCCTGACTTTC. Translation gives CASSPWDSGANVLTF.

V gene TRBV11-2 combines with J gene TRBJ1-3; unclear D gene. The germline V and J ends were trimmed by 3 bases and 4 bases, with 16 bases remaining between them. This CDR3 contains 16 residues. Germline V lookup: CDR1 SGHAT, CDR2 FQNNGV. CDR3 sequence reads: CASSLNGESSGNTIYF. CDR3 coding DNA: TGTGCCAGCAGCTTGAACGGGGAATCCTCCGGAAACACCATATATTTT.

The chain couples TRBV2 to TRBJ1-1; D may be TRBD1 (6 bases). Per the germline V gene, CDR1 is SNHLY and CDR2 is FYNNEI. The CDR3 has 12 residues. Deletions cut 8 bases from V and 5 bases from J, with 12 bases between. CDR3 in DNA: TGTGCCAGCCCCGGACAGATGACTGAAGCTTTCTTT. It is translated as CASPGQMTEAFF. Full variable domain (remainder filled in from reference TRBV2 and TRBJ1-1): EPEVTQTPSHQVTQMGQEVILRCVPISNHLYFYWYRQILGQKVEFLVSFYNNEISEKSEIFDDQFSVERPDGSNFTLKIRSTKLEDSAMYFCASPGQMTEAFFGQGTRLTVV.

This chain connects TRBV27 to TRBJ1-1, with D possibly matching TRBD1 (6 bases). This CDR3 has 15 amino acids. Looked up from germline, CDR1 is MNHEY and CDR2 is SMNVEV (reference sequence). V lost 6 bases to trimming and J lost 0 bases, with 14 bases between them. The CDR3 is CASSFADSLNTEAFF. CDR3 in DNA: TGTGCCAGCAGCTTTGCGGACAGTTTGAACACTGAAGCTTTCTTT.

As DNA, the CDR3 is TGCAGTGCTAGAGACGGCGAGCAGTACTTC. Translated: CSARDGEQYF. V gene TRBV20-1 combines with J gene TRBJ2-7, with D uncertain. V gave up 0 bases and J gave up 6 bases, with 3 bases separating them. This CDR3 contains 10 residues. Germline assignment: CDR1 DFQATT and CDR2 SNEGSKA (reference sequence).

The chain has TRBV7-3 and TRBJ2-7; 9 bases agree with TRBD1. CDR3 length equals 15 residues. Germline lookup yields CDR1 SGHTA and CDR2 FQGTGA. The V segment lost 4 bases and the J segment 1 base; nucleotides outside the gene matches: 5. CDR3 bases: TGTGCCAGCAGCTATGGGACAGGGACGTCCTACGAGCAGTACTTC. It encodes CASSYGTGTSYEQYF.

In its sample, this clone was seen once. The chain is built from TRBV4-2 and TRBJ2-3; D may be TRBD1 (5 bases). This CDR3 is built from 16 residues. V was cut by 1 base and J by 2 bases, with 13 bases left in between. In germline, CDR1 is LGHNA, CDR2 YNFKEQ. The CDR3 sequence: CASSQGASTDTDTQYF. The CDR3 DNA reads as TGTGCCAGCAGCCAAGGGGCCTCGACAGACACAGATACGCAGTATTTT.

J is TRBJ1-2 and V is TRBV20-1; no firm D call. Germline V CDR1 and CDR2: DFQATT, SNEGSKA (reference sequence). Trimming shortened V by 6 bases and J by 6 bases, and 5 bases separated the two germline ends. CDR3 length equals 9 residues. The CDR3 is CSALDGYTF. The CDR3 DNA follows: TGCAGTGCCCTAGATGGCTACACCTTC.

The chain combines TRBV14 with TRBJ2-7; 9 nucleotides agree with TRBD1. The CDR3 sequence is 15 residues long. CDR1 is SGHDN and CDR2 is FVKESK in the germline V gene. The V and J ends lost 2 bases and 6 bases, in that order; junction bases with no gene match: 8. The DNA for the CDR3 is TGTGCCAGCAGCCAAATTGGACAGGGGCGCGGCGAGCAGTACTTC. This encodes CASSQIGQGRGEQYF.

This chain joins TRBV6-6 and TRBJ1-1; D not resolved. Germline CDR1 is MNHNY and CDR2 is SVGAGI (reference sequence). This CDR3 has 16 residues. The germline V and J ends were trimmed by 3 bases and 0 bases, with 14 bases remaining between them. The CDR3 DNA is TGTGCCAGCAGTTATACGGCGGATTGGGTGAACACTGAAGCTTTCTTT. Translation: CASSYTADWVNTEAFF.